The clone carrying this T cell receptor (beta chain) was seen many times. This sample is drawn from a study of Graves' ophthalmopathy and Graves' hyperthyroidism. Germline CDR1 DFQATT, CDR2 SNEGSKA (reference sequence). CDR3 size: 12 residues. The germline V and J ends were trimmed by 4 bases and 0 bases, with 6 bases remaining between them. Using RNA transcripts, the TCR beta CDR3 regions were amplified. First-round RT-PCR used HTBI primers; second-round multiplex PCR followed. MiXCR, applied by TCRdb to the multiplex PCR reads, yields one record per CDR3 protein. The table lists approximately 540,000 distinct CDR3 sequences, 39% of them singletons.

The sample comprised peripheral blood or thyroid tissue (not recorded which). The clonotype comes from an adult man with Graves' hyperthyroidism. The J gene is TRBJ1-1, the V gene TRBV20-1; perhaps TRBD1 as D (5 bases). In DNA form, the CDR3 reads TGCAGTGCTACGGACATGAACACTGAAGCTTTCTTT. Protein: CSATDMNTEAFF.